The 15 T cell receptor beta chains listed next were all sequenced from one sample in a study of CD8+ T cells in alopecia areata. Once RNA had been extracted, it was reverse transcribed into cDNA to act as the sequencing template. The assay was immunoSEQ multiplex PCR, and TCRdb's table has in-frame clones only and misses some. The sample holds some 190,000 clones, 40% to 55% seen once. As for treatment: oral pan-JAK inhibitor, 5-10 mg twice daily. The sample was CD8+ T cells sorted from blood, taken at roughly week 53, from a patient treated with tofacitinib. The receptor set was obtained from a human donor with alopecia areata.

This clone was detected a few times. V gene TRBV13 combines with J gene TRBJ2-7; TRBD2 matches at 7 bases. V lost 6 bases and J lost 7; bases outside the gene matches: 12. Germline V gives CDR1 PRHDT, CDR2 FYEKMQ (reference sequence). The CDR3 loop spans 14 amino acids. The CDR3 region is CASSWTLGGGEQYF. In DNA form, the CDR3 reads TGTGCCAGCAGTTGGACTTTGGGGGGAGGGGAGCAGTACTTC.

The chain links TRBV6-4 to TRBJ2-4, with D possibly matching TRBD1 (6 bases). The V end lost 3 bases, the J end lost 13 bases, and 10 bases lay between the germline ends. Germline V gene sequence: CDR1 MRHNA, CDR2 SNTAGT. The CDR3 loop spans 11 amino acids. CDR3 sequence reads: CASSEEQGQYF. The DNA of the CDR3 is TGTGCCAGCAGTGAAGAACAGGGACAGTACTTC.

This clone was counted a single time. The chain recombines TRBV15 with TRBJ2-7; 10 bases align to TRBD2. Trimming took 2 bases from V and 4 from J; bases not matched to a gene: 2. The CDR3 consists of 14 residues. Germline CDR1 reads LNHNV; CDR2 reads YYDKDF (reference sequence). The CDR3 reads CATSRRAGGYEQYF. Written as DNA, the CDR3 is TGTGCCACCAGCAGAAGAGCGGGGGGGTACGAGCAGTACTTC.

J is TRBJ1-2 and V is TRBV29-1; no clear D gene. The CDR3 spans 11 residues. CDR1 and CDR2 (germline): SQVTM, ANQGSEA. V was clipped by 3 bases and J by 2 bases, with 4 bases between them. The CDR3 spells CSVEENYGYTF. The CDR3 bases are TGCAGCGTTGAGGAGAACTATGGCTACACCTTC.

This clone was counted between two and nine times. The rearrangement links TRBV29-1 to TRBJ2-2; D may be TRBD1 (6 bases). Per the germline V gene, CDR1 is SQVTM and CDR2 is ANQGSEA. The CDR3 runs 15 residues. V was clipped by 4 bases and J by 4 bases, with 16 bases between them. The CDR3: CSVVQGTRGTGELFF. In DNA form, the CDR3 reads TGCAGCGTTGTCCAGGGGACGAGAGGCACCGGGGAGCTGTTTTTT.

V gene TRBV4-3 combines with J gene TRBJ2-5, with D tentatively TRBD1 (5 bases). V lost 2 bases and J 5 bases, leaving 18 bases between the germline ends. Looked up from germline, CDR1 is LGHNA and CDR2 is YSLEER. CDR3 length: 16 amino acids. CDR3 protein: CASSQTFDSPQETQYF. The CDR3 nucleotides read TGCGCCAGCAGCCAAACCTTCGACAGTCCACAGGAGACCCAGTACTTC.

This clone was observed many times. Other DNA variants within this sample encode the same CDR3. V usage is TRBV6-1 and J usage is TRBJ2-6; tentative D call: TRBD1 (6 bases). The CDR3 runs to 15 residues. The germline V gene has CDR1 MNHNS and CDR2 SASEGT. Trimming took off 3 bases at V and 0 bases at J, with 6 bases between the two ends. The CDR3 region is CASSEDSSGANVLTF. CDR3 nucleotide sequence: TGTGCCAGCAGTGAGGACAGCTCTGGGGCCAACGTCCTGACTTTC.

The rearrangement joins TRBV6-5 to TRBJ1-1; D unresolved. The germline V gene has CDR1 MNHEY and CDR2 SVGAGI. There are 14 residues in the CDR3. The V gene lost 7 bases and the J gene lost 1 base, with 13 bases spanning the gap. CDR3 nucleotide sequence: TGTGCCAGCAACCTGACCCCTGGGAACACTGAAGCTTTCTTT. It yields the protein CASNLTPGNTEAFF.

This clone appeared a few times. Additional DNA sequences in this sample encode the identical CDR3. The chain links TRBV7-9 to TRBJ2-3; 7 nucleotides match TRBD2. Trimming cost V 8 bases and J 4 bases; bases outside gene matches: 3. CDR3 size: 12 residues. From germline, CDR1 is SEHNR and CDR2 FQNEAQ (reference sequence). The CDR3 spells CASSRGADTQYF. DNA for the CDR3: TGTGCCAGCTCTCGGGGGGCAGATACGCAGTATTTT. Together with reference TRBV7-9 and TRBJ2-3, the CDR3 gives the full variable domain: DTGVSQNPRHKITKRGQNVTFRCDPISEHNRLYWYRQTLGQGPEFLTYFQNEAQLEKSRLLSDRFSAERPKGSFSTLEIQRTEQGDSAMYLCASSRGADTQYFGPGTRLTVL.

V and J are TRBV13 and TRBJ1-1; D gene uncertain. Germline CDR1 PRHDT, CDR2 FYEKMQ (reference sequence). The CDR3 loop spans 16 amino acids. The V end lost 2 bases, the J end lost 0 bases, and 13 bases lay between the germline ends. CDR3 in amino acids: CASSLRPQVLNTEAFF. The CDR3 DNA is TGTGCCAGCAGCTTAAGGCCTCAGGTCTTGAACACTGAAGCTTTCTTT.

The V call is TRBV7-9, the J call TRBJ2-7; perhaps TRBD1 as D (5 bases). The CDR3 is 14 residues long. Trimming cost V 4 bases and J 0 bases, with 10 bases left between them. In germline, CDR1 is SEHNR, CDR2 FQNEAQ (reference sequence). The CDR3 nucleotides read TGTGCCAGCAGCTCGCAGACAGTCTCCTACGAGCAGTACTTC. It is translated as CASSSQTVSYEQYF. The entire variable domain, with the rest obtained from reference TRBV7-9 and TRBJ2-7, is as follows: DTGVSQNPRHKITKRGQNVTFRCDPISEHNRLYWYRQTLGQGPEFLTYFQNEAQLEKSRLLSDRFSAERPKGSFSTLEIQRTEQGDSAMYLCASSSQTVSYEQYFGPGTRLTVT.

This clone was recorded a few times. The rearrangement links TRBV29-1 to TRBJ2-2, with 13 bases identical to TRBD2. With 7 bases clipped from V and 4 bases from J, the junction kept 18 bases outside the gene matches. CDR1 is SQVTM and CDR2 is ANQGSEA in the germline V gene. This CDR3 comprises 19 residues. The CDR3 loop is CSAEGLAGQPGRGTGELFF. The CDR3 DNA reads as TGCAGCGCCGAGGGACTAGCGGGGCAACCCGGGCGTGGCACCGGGGAGCTGTTTTTT.

The CDR3 DNA sequence: TGTGCCAGCAGTTACTCAGAGGGTAATCAGCCCCAGCATTTT. It encodes CASSYSEGNQPQHF. The chain employs TRBV6-6 and TRBJ1-5; D unresolved. Trimming removed 0 bases at V and 4 bases at J, with 7 bases between. The CDR3 loop spans 14 amino acids. Germline lookup yields CDR1 MNHNY and CDR2 SVGAGI (reference sequence).

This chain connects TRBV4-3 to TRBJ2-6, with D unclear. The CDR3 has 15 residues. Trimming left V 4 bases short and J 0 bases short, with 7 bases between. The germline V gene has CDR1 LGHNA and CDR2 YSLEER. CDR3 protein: CASSPRDSGANVLTF. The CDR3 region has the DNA TGCGCCAGCAGCCCGAGAGACTCTGGGGCCAACGTCCTGACTTTC.

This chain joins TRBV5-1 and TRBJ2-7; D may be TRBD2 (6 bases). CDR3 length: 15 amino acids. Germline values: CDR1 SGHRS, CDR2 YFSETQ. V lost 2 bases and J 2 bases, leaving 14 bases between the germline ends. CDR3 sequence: CASSFQGGRAYEQYF. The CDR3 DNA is TGCGCCAGCAGCTTCCAGGGAGGAAGGGCCTACGAGCAGTACTTC.